This T cell receptor (beta chain) was recorded in a study of human T cells and chemical hapten exposure (dated by TCRdb to the early 2020s). Regarding the complete study: For sensitization, 2% DPC in acetone was applied to a roughly 2 cm by roughly 2 cm area of upper inner arm skin. Patients additionally received weekly therapeutic DPC doses to the scalp throughout the roughly 25-week study period. Patch testing was done on the upper back using Finn chambers containing 0.01% DPC, and results were scored after 6 days according to International Contact Dermatitis Research Group standards. The patient cohort, mostly female, included alopecia areata with under or over 50% scalp involvement, alopecia totalis and alopecia universalis. Libraries were pooled for sequencing, and variation in per-sample TCR yields was attributed mainly to small differences in library volumes within the pool. This study followed changes in the peripheral blood TCR repertoire in vivo during primary and secondary sensitization of alopecia patients to the hapten diphenylcyclopropenone (DPC). Blood was sampled from patients pre-sensitization (week 0) and at 2, 6 and about 24 weeks after DPC sensitization. Blood for TCR sequencing was provided by twenty-nine alopecia patients at one to four time points (pre-sensitization, 2, 6 and 24 weeks). Beyond this particular receptor, the publication reports: Repeated subsampling changed both the strength of the expansion versus patch-test correlation and the threshold at which the correlation became significant. No change with DPC sensitization was found in the number of TCRs above 1 in 1000 frequency, and no evidence of global repertoire structure alterations was found. A positive correlation was found between the number of PT1 expanded TCRs and patch test score, with significance reached at thresholds 8, 16 and 32 but not 4. Significantly more large CDR3 similarity clusters were formed by expanded TCRs than by pre-sensitization or healthy control sets, consistent with antigen-driven responses. Because every patient had alopecia, a presumed autoimmune disease, the patients' immune response might differ from that of healthy individuals.

Notes on this clonotype: It has no known antigen specificity. Base qualities are missing; no much larger clone stands one base away.

The sample's time point label, decoded: pre-sensitization, week 0. The treatment or condition tag for this specimen amounts to: therapeutic diphenylcyclopropenone sensitization with weekly scalp DPC. At every patch-test visit, the blood draw took place before the patch test was put on. Patients were considered eligible if aged 18 to 70, diagnosed with alopecia and deemed suitable for DPC therapy, and patients were excluded if pregnant. Total RNA was extracted from unfractionated whole blood that had been collected in Tempus Blood RNA tubes. The library was generated by RACE. TCRdb shows the sequencer as NextSeq 500. Library preparation attached unique molecular identifiers to individual cDNA molecules for quantitative, reproducible TCR counting. From each blood RNA sample, both TCR alpha and TCR beta chains were sequenced. Per the original workflow: The median number of TCRs per sample was roughly 98,000, ranging from about 23,224 to 700,000. The Decombinator software suite was used to annotate the V, J and CDR3 of the TCR reads. Every sample was subsampled to the same number of TCRs (28,000) for the PS versus PT1 abundance plots. TCRs were defined as expanded if absent before sensitization and observed at least eight times at the 2-week time point. TCRdb reran the public reads through fastp at Q25 and MiXCR, keeping productive beta chains. Each entry is one CDR3 protein sequence, shown with its most common DNA and genes. These V and J calls rely on TCRdb rather than the paper's analysis. The sample includes about 290,000 distinct CDR3 sequences, with 7.7% observed a single time. The ten largest clones represent less than 1.5% of the sample.

Taken from the germline V gene (reference sequence), the CDR1 and CDR2 loops are SEHNR and FQNEAQ. From the cysteine through the phenylalanine, the CDR3 covers 17 amino acids. Only the CDR3 region is kept as DNA, spanning 51 bases read in frame from base 1. V is pared back by 0 bases and J by 6 bases, with 17 bases lying between the germline termini. The chain is made from TRBV7-9 and TRBJ1-4, and the D gene may be TRBD1, 6 bases matching. The sequence derives from a man aged 18 to 30 with alopecia areata. Some clones in this sample may be carry-over from other donors' samples. The sequencing here drew on whole blood, taken in connection with sensitization to the hapten diphenylcyclopropenone (DPC). The DNA reads as follows: TGTGCCAGCAGCTTAGCTCGGGGGGCCCCGAGCCATGAAAAACTGTTTTTT. This yields the protein CASSLARGAPSHEKLFF.